Listed below are T cell receptor beta chains from one sample, sequenced in a study of molecular identifiers for immune sequencing clone quantification. TCRdb re-called the PCR reads with MiXCR, one entry per CDR3 protein. The data show some 100,000 distinct CDR3 sequences, roughly 38% seen once. The sequencing sample was made of naive CD8+ T cells from blood, with Jurkat cell RNA spiked in. Receptors originate from a human donor in good health. Some libraries in this study had Jurkat cell RNA spiked in. Each CDR3 is given with its conserved first and last residue. A D gene is named only where the DNA matches it firmly. A row's size may be missing; if present it is once, few, many or a size class.

size: NA; D: TRBD2; V: TRBV4-3; J: TRBJ2-3; DNA: TGCGCCAGCAGCCACGAGCCCGGGACTAGAAACGGAGAAACGCAGTATTTT; CDR3: CASSHEPGTRNGETQYF
size: many; D: TRBD2; V: TRBV28; J: TRBJ2-2; DNA: TGTGCCAGCAGTTATAGCGGGAGGAGTTACGGGGAGCTGTTTTTT; CDR3: CASSYSGRSYGELFF
size: NA; D: NA; V: TRBV25-1; J: TRBJ2-1; DNA: TGTGCCAGCAGTGAATTCACTTTCGGCAATGAGCAGTTCTTC; CDR3: CASSEFTFGNEQFF
size: NA; D: TRBD1; V: TRBV7-6; J: TRBJ2-2; DNA: TGTGCCAGCAGCTCGCGAGCGACAGGGGGAAGAACCGGGGAGCTGTTTTTT; CDR3: CASSSRATGGRTGELFF
size: many; D: NA; V: TRBV28; J: TRBJ2-7; DNA: TGTGCCAGCACCTTTTCCGGCAGAAGCTACGAGCAGTACTTC; CDR3: CASTFSGRSYEQYF
size: NA; D: TRBD2; V: TRBV7-9; J: TRBJ2-2; DNA: TGTGCCAGCGTTGGCGGGAGGAAGGTCGGGGAGCTGTTTTTT; CDR3: CASVGGRKVGELFF
size: few; D: NA; V: TRBV5-3; J: TRBJ2-1; DNA: TGTGCCAGCAGCTTGGATAGGAGCTCCTACAATGAGCAGTTCTTC; CDR3: CASSLDRSSYNEQFF
size: NA; D: NA; V: TRBV6-2/TRBV6-3; J: TRBJ1-5; DNA: TGTGCCAGCACCCCGGGAGTTCTGTATTTGCCCCAGCATTTT; CDR3: CASTPGVLYLPQHF
size: many; D: NA; V: TRBV12-3/TRBV12-4; J: TRBJ2-5; DNA: TGTGCCAGCAGTTTGGGGCTGGAGACCCAGTACTTC; CDR3: CASSLGLETQYF
size: NA; D: NA; V: TRBV7-2; J: TRBJ1-5; DNA: TGTGCCAGCAGCTTAAGTCCCCAGGGGAACACAGATACGCAGCATTTT; CDR3: CASSLSPQGNTDTQHF
size: many; D: NA; V: TRBV20-1; J: TRBJ2-3; DNA: TGCAGTGCTCCGGCGGGTGGGGTACAAGATACGCAGTATTTT; CDR3: CSAPAGGVQDTQYF
size: many; D: NA; V: TRBV2; J: TRBJ2-7; DNA: TGTGCCAGCGGACCGGGACTCTCCTACGAGCAGTACTTC; CDR3: CASGPGLSYEQYF
size: few; D: NA; V: TRBV28; J: TRBJ1-1; DNA: TGTGCCAGCAGTTTATTTGGGGCGATCACTGAAGCTTTCTTT; CDR3: CASSLFGAITEAFF
size: NA; D: TRBD1; V: TRBV15; J: TRBJ2-7; DNA: TGTGCCACCAGCTCGCCGGGACAGGTATACTACGAGCAGTACTTC; CDR3: CATSSPGQVYYEQYF
size: NA; D: NA; V: TRBV7-2; J: TRBJ1-3; DNA: TGTGCCAGCAGCCTGGCAGGGACTGGAAACACCATATATTTT; CDR3: CASSLAGTGNTIYF
size: NA; D: TRBD2; V: TRBV19; J: TRBJ2-2; DNA: TGTGCCAGTAACGGACTAGCGGGAGAATCCGGGGAGCTGTTTTTT; CDR3: CASNGLAGESGELFF
size: NA; D: NA; V: TRBV20-1; J: TRBJ2-1; DNA: TGCAGTGCTAGAAGATATTTAGCGGAACGTCGCTATGAGCAGTTCTTC; CDR3: CSARRYLAERRYEQFF
size: NA; D: NA; V: TRBV20-1; J: TRBJ2-5; DNA: TGCAGTGCTAGAGGGAGGACATCCACAAGAGATTTGCCCCAGTACTTC; CDR3: CSARGRTSTRDLPQYF
size: NA; D: TRBD2; V: TRBV14; J: TRBJ2-1; DNA: TGTGCCAGCAGCCAAGGTCCGGGCGGGAGGGCCGATGAGCAGTTCTTC; CDR3: CASSQGPGGRADEQFF
size: many; D: TRBD2; V: TRBV29-1; J: TRBJ2-2; DNA: TGCAGCGTTGTGACTAGCGGGATAAACACCGGGGAGCTGTTTTTT; CDR3: CSVVTSGINTGELFF
size: many; D: NA; V: TRBV27; J: TRBJ2-4; DNA: TGTGCCAGCAGACGGGGGCAAGCCAAAGAAAGGAGCATTCAGTACTTC; CDR3: CASRRGQAKERSIQYF
size: many; D: NA; V: TRBV29-1; J: TRBJ1-2; DNA: TGCAGCGTTCCGACAGACTATGGCTACACCTTC; CDR3: CSVPTDYGYTF
size: many; D: TRBD2; V: TRBV10-3; J: TRBJ2-1; DNA: TGTGCCATCAGTCCCGGGACTAACAATGAGCAGTTCTTC; CDR3: CAISPGTNNEQFF
size: many; D: NA; V: TRBV6-1; J: TRBJ2-7; DNA: TGTGCCAGCAGTGAATTCCGGGGTCGGAAATCCTACGAGCAGTACTTC; CDR3: CASSEFRGRKSYEQYF
size: many; D: TRBD2; V: TRBV19; J: TRBJ2-7; DNA: TGTGCCAGCAGCCCCGGGACTAGCGGTTACGAGCAGTACTTC; CDR3: CASSPGTSGYEQYF
size: many; D: NA; V: TRBV20-1; J: TRBJ2-3; DNA: TGCGAAGTAGGCAGGGGAGATACGCAGTATTTT; CDR3: CEVGRGDTQYF
size: many; D: NA; V: TRBV7-2; J: TRBJ2-1; DNA: TGTGCCAGCAGCTCAGTAGCGAGGGGTTACAATGAGCAGTTCTTC; CDR3: CASSSVARGYNEQFF
size: few; D: NA; V: TRBV7-6; J: TRBJ2-2; DNA: TGTGCCAGTGCCGGGACGACGAACACCGGGGAGCTGTTTTTT; CDR3: CASAGTTNTGELFF
size: NA; D: NA; V: TRBV12-3/TRBV12-4; J: TRBJ2-5; DNA: TGTGCCAGCAGTTTTCGGGGGCCCTTGGAGACCCAGTACTTC; CDR3: CASSFRGPLETQYF
size: NA; D: NA; V: TRBV2; J: TRBJ1-1; DNA: TGTGCCAGTAAAAGTCCACAGACGAACACTGAAGCTTTCTTT; CDR3: CASKSPQTNTEAFF
size: NA; D: NA; V: TRBV6-1; J: TRBJ2-5; DNA: TGTGCCAAAACAGCGGCGCAAGAGACCCGGTACTTC; CDR3: CAKTAAQETRYF
size: few; D: NA; V: TRBV6-5; J: TRBJ1-4; DNA: TGTGCCAGCAGTTACGGGTATACCTCGAGCGAAAAACTGTTTTTT; CDR3: CASSYGYTSSEKLFF
size: many; D: TRBD2; V: TRBV7-9; J: TRBJ2-3; DNA: TGTGCCAGCAGTTACCTAGCGGGGGGCACAGATACGCAGTATTTT; CDR3: CASSYLAGGTDTQYF
size: NA; D: TRBD2; V: TRBV28; J: TRBJ2-1; DNA: TGTGCCATCCACCTTGGACTAGCGGCCTACAATGAGCAGTTCTTC; CDR3: CAIHLGLAAYNEQFF
size: few; D: NA; V: TRBV24-1; J: TRBJ2-2; DNA: TGTGCCACCAGTGAAAAGCTACCTGTCACCGGGGAGCTGTTTTTT; CDR3: CATSEKLPVTGELFF
size: NA; D: NA; V: TRBV7-6; J: TRBJ1-4; DNA: TGTGCCAGCAGCTCAGCGCCCGGGGCAACTAATGAAAAACTGTTTTTT; CDR3: CASSSAPGATNEKLFF
size: many; D: NA; V: TRBV28; J: TRBJ2-1; DNA: TGTGCCAGCAGGGCGGGCTTCCGGTTCGGTGAGCAGTTCTTC; CDR3: CASRAGFRFGEQFF
size: NA; D: TRBD2; V: TRBV19; J: TRBJ2-7; DNA: TGTGCCAGTAGTAAGACTAGCGGGAGCTACGAGCAGTACTTC; CDR3: CASSKTSGSYEQYF
size: NA; D: NA; V: TRBV5-4; J: TRBJ1-1; DNA: TGTGCCAGCAGCTCCTATAGGGACCCCACTGAAGCTTTCTTT; CDR3: CASSSYRDPTEAFF
size: NA; D: TRBD1; V: TRBV28; J: TRBJ1-6; DNA: TGTGCCAGCAGTTTGCGGGGACAGGGGGCTCGTTCACCCCTCCACTTT; CDR3: CASSLRGQGARSPLHF
size: NA; D: NA; V: TRBV28; J: TRBJ2-7; DNA: TGTGCCAGCAGTTCCACACGACAGGCCACCAGCTCCTACGAGCAGTACTTC; CDR3: CASSSTRQATSSYEQYF
size: few; D: TRBD1; V: TRBV12-3/TRBV12-4; J: TRBJ1-5; DNA: TGTGCCAGCAGGACAGGGGTGGGCAATCAGCCCCAGCATTTT; CDR3: CASRTGVGNQPQHF
size: many; D: NA; V: TRBV7-9; J: TRBJ1-5; DNA: TGTGCCAGCAGCCAGGGTAGTCAGCCCCAGCATTTT; CDR3: CASSQGSQPQHF
size: NA; D: TRBD1; V: TRBV27; J: TRBJ1-1; DNA: TGTGCCAGCAGTTTATCGTCAGGGGGCAGGGGGACTGAAGCTTTCTTT; CDR3: CASSLSSGGRGTEAFF
size: NA; D: TRBD2; V: TRBV4-1; J: TRBJ2-3; DNA: TGCGCCAGCAGCCAGGGGGGACTAGCGGAAGGCACAGATACGCAGTATTTT; CDR3: CASSQGGLAEGTDTQYF
size: few; D: NA; V: TRBV5-4; J: TRBJ2-7; DNA: TGTGCCAGCAGCTCCCAAGACGCCGGTCCCTACGAGCAGTACTTC; CDR3: CASSSQDAGPYEQYF